This paragraph covers one T cell receptor beta chain sequence. Germline-derived CDR1 and CDR2 are ENHRY and SYGVKD. Trimming cost V 5 bases and J 5 bases, with 10 bases left between them. The CDR3 loop spans 12 amino acids. This entry belongs to a study of blood T cell repertoires in COVID-19. Looking at the study overall: There were acute and convalescent COVID-19 samples, and they came from the United States, Italy and Spain. T cells, B-cell-depleted T cells, or PBMCs provided the cDNA or gDNA that served as material.

Per the original methods: Nucleated cell number was recorded as an estimate derived from reference gene primer amplification. Profiled with immunoSEQ multiplex PCR; TCRdb holds only in-frame clones, not every one. The V and J calls and clone size are taken from that table; D and trimming were inferred from the DNA. The data contain around 310,000 clones, almost 90% of them singletons. One Seattle source followed patients from active infection through their disease course. The receptor was derived from a woman between 40 and 50 years old with COVID-19, enrolled during active disease. Source material: peripheral blood. The chain recombines TRBV10-3 with TRBJ2-7; tentatively, D is TRBD1 (5 bases). The CDR3, as DNA: TGTGCCATCAGTTGGACCAGGGACGAGCAGTACTTC. Amino acids: CAISWTRDEQYF.